A single sample is the source of the 14 T cell receptor beta chains below, sequenced in a study of monozygotic twins with cystic fibrosis. This table comes from immunoSEQ multiplex PCR, and its TCRdb copy is limited to in-frame clones, with some not included. The sample consists of 30,000 to 40,000 clones, approximately 97% of them appearing once. The sequenced material came from blood. Receptors originate from a girl aged 2 to 9 with cystic fibrosis.

The chain has TRBV5-6 and TRBJ2-5, with D uncertain. Germline V gives CDR1 SGHDT, CDR2 YYEEEE. V gave up 0 bases and J gave up 0 bases, with 9 bases separating them. CDR3 size: 15 residues. CDR3: CASSLEMRYQETQYF. CDR3 sequence (DNA): TGTGCCAGCAGCTTGGAAATGAGGTACCAAGAGACCCAGTACTTC.

The V and J genes are TRBV19 and TRBJ2-3; the D is unclear. Germline lookup yields CDR1 LNHDA and CDR2 SQIVND (reference sequence). The CDR3 totals 14 residues. The ends were cut back, 7 bases at V and 0 bases at J, with 11 bases in the middle. The CDR3 loop reads CASKIGPSTDTQYF. In DNA form, the CDR3 reads TGTGCCAGTAAGATTGGGCCGAGCACAGATACGCAGTATTTT.

The rearrangement links TRBV7-6 to TRBJ1-5; 10 bases are a match to TRBD1. V lost 5 bases and J lost 2; bases outside the gene matches: 3. This CDR3 is 15 amino acids long. CDR1 is SGHVS, CDR2 FNYEAQ, per germline. CDR3 sequence reads: CASSQGTGGNQPQHF. For the CDR3, the DNA is TGTGCCAGCAGCCAAGGGACAGGGGGCAATCAGCCCCAGCATTTT.

This clone has just a few counts. The V call is TRBV2, the J call TRBJ2-5; 8 positions match TRBD2. Losses at the gene ends were 4 bases for V and 5 bases for J; bases not matched to a gene: 9. This CDR3 is built from 15 residues. Germline V gene data show CDR1 as SNHLY and CDR2 as FYNNEI. The CDR3 region is CASSVGSGNRETQYF. The CDR3 DNA is TGTGCCAGCAGTGTGGGTAGCGGGAATCGGGAGACCCAGTACTTC.

This clone appeared once. The chain joins TRBV13 to TRBJ1-3, with a possible D match to TRBD1 (5 bases). V dropped 5 bases and J dropped 0 bases, with 17 bases sitting between them. The CDR3 is 17 amino acids. From germline, CDR1 is PRHDT and CDR2 FYEKMQ (reference sequence). CDR3 residues: CASSPKGPASSGNTIYF. For the CDR3, the DNA is TGTGCCAGCAGCCCAAAGGGGCCGGCCTCCTCTGGAAACACCATATATTTT. Using reference TRBV13 and TRBJ1-3 for the parts outside the CDR3, the full variable domain is AAGVIQSPRHLIKEKRETATLKCYPIPRHDTVYWYQQGPGQDPQFLISFYEKMQSDKGSIPDRFSAQQFSDYHSELNMSSLELGDSALYFCASSPKGPASSGNTIYFGEGSWLTVV.

The chain recombines TRBV6-5 with TRBJ1-2; D not resolved. Germline values: CDR1 MNHEY, CDR2 SVGAGI. The CDR3 has 15 residues. The germline V and J ends were trimmed by 6 bases and 6 bases, with 20 bases remaining between them. The CDR3 spells CASRGSGEFLDGYTF. CDR3 DNA sequence: TGTGCCAGCAGGGGTTCCGGGGAATTTTTGGATGGCTACACCTTC.

This clone was seen a single time. V and J are TRBV30 and TRBJ2-3; 9 positions agree with TRBD2. Germline V gene data show CDR1 as GTSNPN and CDR2 as SVGIG (reference sequence). V shed 3 bases and J 2 bases; nucleotides not matched to a gene: 6. This CDR3 is built from 15 residues. In nucleotides, the CDR3 is TGTGCCTGGAGCCTTACTAGCGGGTACACAGATACGCAGTATTTT. It encodes CAWSLTSGYTDTQYF. The whole variable domain, remainder taken from reference TRBV30 and TRBJ2-3, is SQTIHQWPATLVQPVGSPLSLECTVEGTSNPNLYWYRQAAGRGLQLLFYSVGIGQISSEVPQNLSASRPQDRQFILSSKKLLLSDSGFYLCAWSLTSGYTDTQYFGPGTRLTVL.

This clone showed up just once. CDR3 amino acids: CASSFRGTGTYGYTF. CDR3 sequence (DNA): TGTGCCAGCAGCTTCCGAGGGACAGGGACATATGGCTACACCTTC. The chain carries TRBV5-6 and TRBJ1-2; 9 nucleotides line up with TRBD1. The CDR3 is 15 residues long. Germline values: CDR1 SGHDT, CDR2 YYEEEE. The trim removed 2 bases at V and 5 bases at J, leaving 7 bases unmatched.

This clone was detected once. J is TRBJ2-7 and V is TRBV27, with 10 bases identical to TRBD2. Germline CDR1 MNHEY, CDR2 SMNVEV (reference sequence). The J segment lost 3 bases and the V segment lost 3 bases, leaving 8 bases of the junction unmatched. This CDR3 is 16 amino acids long. The CDR3 here is CASSFTGTSAYYEQYF. The DNA of the CDR3 is TGTGCCAGCAGTTTCACCGGGACTAGCGCTTACTACGAGCAGTACTTC.

The chain recombines TRBV11-2 with TRBJ2-3, with D possibly being TRBD1 or TRBD2 (5 bases each). Trimming took off 1 base at V and 3 bases at J, with 11 bases between the two ends. The CDR3 spans 15 residues. Per germline, CDR1 SGHAT and CDR2 FQNNGV. CDR3 in amino acids: CASSLGGERTDTQYF. CDR3 DNA sequence: TGTGCCAGCAGCTTAGGAGGGGAGCGTACAGATACGCAGTATTTT.

This rearrangement joins TRBV13 to TRBJ2-5, with 9 bases lining up with TRBD1. The CDR3 has 17 residues. Germline CDR1 reads PRHDT; CDR2 reads FYEKMQ (reference sequence). With 5 bases clipped from V and 1 base from J, the junction kept 11 bases outside the gene matches. This CDR3 is CASSAGQGRGPQETQYF. CDR3 in DNA: TGTGCCAGCAGCGCTGGACAGGGGAGGGGCCCCCAAGAGACCCAGTACTTC. The full variable domain, in which reference TRBV13 and TRBJ2-5 provide the parts outside the CDR3, is AAGVIQSPRHLIKEKRETATLKCYPIPRHDTVYWYQQGPGQDPQFLISFYEKMQSDKGSIPDRFSAQQFSDYHSELNMSSLELGDSALYFCASSAGQGRGPQETQYFGPGTRLLVL.

The chain employs TRBV30 and TRBJ2-3; TRBD2 aligns across 7 bases. Germline CDR1 GTSNPN, CDR2 SVGIG (reference sequence). V shed 5 bases and J 0 bases; nucleotides not matched to a gene: 17. This CDR3 comprises 18 residues. The CDR3 DNA follows: TGTGCCTGGGACACCTCTAGCGGAGTCTTTGCTAGCACAGATACGCAGTATTTT. Its translation is CAWDTSSGVFASTDTQYF.

The gene calls are TRBV5-4 and TRBJ2-7, with 10 bases matching TRBD1. CDR3 size: 13 residues. The germline gives CDR1 SGHNT, CDR2 YYREEE (reference sequence). The trim removed 4 bases at V and 5 bases at J, leaving 3 bases unmatched. This CDR3 reads CASSRTGGDEQYF. The CDR3 nucleotides read TGTGCCAGCAGCCGGACAGGGGGGGACGAGCAGTACTTC.

V and J are TRBV6-6 and TRBJ1-4, with D possibly matching TRBD1 (5 bases). The CDR3 consists of 14 residues. V was clipped by 2 bases and J by 7 bases, with 11 bases between them. The germline V gene has CDR1 MNHNY and CDR2 SVGAGI (reference sequence). CDR3 DNA: TGTGCCAGCAGTTACGGGCAGGGTGGTGAAAAACTGTTTTTT. Protein sequence: CASSYGQGGEKLFF.